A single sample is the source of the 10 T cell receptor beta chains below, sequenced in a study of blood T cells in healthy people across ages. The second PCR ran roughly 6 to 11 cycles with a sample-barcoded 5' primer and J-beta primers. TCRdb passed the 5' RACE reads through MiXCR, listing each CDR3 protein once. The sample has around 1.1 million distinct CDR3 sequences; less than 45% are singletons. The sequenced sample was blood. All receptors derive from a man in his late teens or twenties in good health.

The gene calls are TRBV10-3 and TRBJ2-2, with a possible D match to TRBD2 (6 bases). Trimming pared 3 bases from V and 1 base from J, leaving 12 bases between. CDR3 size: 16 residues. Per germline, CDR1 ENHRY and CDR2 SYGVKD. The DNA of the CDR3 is TGTGCCATCAGTGACTCCAAAGCGGGGAACACCGGGGAGCTGTTTTTT. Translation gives CAISDSKAGNTGELFF.

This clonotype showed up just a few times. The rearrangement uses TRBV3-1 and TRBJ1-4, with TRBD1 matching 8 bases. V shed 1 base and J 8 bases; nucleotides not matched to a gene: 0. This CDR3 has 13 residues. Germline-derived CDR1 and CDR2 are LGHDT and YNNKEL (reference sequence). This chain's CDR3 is CASSQAGGEKLFF. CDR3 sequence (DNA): TGTGCCAGCAGCCAAGCAGGGGGCGAAAAACTGTTTTTT.

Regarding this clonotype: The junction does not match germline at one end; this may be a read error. CDR3 region: CAGSSSGELFF. For the CDR3, the DNA is TGTGCCGGCAGTTCATCCGGGGAGCTGTTTTTT. V and J are TRBV28 and TRBJ2-2, with no clear D. The CDR3 sequence is 11 residues long. CDR1 and CDR2 (germline): MDHEN, SYDVKM.

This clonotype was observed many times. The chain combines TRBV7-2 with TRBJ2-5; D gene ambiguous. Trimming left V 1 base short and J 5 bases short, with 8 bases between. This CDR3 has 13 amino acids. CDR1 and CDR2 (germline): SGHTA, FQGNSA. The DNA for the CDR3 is TGTGCCAGCAGCTTAGGACAACTGGAGACCCAGTACTTC. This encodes CASSLGQLETQYF. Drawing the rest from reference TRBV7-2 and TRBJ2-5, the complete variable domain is GAGVSQSPSNKVTEKGKDVELRCDPISGHTALYWYRQSLGQGLEFLIYFQGNSAPDKSGLPSDRFSAERTGGSVSTLTIQRTQQEDSAVYLCASSLGQLETQYFGPGTRLLVL.

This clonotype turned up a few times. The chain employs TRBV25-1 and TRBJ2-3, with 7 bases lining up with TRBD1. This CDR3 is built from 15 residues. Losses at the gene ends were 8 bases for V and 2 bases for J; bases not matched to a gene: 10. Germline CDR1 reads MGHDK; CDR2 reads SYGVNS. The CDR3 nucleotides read TGTGCCAGCGCATCCGGGACAGAGTACACAGATACGCAGTATTTT. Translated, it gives CASASGTEYTDTQYF.

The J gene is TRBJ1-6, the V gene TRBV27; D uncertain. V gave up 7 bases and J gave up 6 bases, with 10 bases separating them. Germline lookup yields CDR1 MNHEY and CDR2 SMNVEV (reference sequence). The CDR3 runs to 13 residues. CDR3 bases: TGTGCCAGCAAAGGGCAGGCTAATTCACCCCTCCACTTT. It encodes CASKGQANSPLHF.

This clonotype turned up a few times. The CDR3 is CASSYRRAMSNQPQHF. The CDR3 bases are TGTGCCAGCAGTTACCGGAGGGCGATGAGCAATCAGCCCCAGCATTTT. The chain combines TRBV6-2 or TRBV6-3 with TRBJ1-5, with D uncertain. Between the trimmed V and J ends, which lost 2 bases and 1 base, there was a span of 12 bases. CDR3 length equals 16 residues. Germline V gives CDR1 MNHEY, CDR2 SVGEGT.

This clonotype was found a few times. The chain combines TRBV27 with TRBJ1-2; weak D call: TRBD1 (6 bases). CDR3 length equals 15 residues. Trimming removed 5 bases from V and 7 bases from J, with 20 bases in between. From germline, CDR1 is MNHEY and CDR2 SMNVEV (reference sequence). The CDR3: CASSPIGTGIGGYTF. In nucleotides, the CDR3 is TGTGCCAGCAGTCCAATCGGAACAGGGATCGGTGGCTACACCTTC.

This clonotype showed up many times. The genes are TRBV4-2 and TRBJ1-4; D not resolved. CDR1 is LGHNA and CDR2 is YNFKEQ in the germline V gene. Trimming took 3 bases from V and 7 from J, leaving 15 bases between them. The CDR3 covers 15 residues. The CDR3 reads CASSQERQRGEKLFF. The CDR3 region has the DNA TGTGCCAGCAGCCAGGAACGGCAGCGGGGTGAAAAACTGTTTTTT.

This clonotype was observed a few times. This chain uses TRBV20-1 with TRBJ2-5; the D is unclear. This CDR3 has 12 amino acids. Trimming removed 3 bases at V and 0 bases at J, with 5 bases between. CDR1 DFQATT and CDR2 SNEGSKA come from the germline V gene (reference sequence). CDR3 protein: CSASRNQETQYF. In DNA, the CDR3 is TGCAGTGCTAGTCGGAACCAAGAGACCCAGTACTTC.